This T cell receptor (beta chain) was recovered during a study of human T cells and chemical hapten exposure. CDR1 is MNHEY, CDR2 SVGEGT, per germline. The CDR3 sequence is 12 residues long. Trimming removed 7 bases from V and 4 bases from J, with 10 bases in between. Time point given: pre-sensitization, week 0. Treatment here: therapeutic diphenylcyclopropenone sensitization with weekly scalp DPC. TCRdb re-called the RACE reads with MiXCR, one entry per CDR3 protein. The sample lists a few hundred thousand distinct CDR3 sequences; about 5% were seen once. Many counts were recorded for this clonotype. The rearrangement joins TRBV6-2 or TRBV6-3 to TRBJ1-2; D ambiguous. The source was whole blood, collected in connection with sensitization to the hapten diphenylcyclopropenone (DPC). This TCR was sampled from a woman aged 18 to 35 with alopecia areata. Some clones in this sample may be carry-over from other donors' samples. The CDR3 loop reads CASTPRGYGYTF. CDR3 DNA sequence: TGTGCCAGCACCCCCCGTGGCTATGGCTACACCTTC.